The source of this T cell receptor (beta chain) is a study of molecular identifiers for immune sequencing clone quantification. Study results and caveats: Approximately 980,000 naive cells reportedly did not prevent detection of spiked Jurkat TCR RNA from one cell.

With RNA at 10%, 30% or 50%, naive CD8 libraries came from roughly 20,000 to 1,000,000 sorted cells. CDR3 length: 16 amino acids. Trimming cost V 6 bases and J 4 bases; bases outside gene matches: 8. CDR1 MNHEY and CDR2 SMNVEV come from the germline V gene (reference sequence). Previously described methods with listed TCR primers produced the bulk TCR libraries. TCRdb processed the PCR reads anew with MiXCR; each CDR3 protein has one entry. Here the sample spans more than 550,000 distinct CDR3 sequences, over 25% being singletons. Comment on this clonotype: Its antigen is not known.

This chain links TRBV27 with TRBJ2-3; 12 positions match TRBD1. The sequence was obtained from a human donor in good health. Some libraries in this study had Jurkat cell RNA spiked in. Sequencing used naive CD8+ T cells from blood, with Jurkat cell RNA spiked in. Regarding subset: FACS-sorted CD8+CD4-CCR7+CD45RA+ naive T cells. CDR3 nucleotides: TGTGCCAGCAGCCGAACCGGGACAGGGGGCTCAGATACGCAGTATTTT. Translated, it gives CASSRTGTGGSDTQYF.